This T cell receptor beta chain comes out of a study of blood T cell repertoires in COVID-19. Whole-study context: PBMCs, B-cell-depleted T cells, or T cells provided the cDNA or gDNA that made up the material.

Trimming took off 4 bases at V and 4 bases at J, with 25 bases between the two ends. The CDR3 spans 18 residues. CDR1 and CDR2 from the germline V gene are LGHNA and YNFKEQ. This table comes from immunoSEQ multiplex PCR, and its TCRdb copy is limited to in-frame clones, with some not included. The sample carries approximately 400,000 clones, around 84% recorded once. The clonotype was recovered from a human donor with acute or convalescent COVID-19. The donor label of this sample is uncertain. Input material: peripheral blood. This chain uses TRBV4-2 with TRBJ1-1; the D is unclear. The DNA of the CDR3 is TGTGCCAGCAGCCCCCTGGGCCAAGGTCTCACTGAGGGCACTGAAGCTTTCTTT. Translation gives CASSPLGQGLTEGTEAFF.